This TCR beta chain is drawn from a study of blood T cell repertoires in COVID-19. Across the whole study: Acute and convalescent COVID-19 samples came from the United States, Italy and Spain.

The protocol was immunoSEQ multiplex PCR, while the TCRdb copy is restricted to in-frame clones and leaves out a portion. The sample consists of some 150,000 clones, around 87% of them appearing once. The V end was cut by 5 bases, the J end by 0 bases, with 8 bases between. The length of the CDR3 is 13 residues. The source of this sequence is a woman aged 60 to 75 with active or convalescent COVID-19. The chain links TRBV12-3 or TRBV12-4 to TRBJ2-7, with D hard to call. The sample was peripheral blood. This chain's CDR3 is CASSMTSSYEQYF. DNA for the CDR3: TGTGCCAGCAGTATGACAAGCTCCTACGAGCAGTACTTC.